This is a list of T cell receptor beta chains from one sample in a study of blood T cell repertoires in COVID-19. TCRdb's copy holds only in-frame clones and misses some; the assay was immunoSEQ multiplex PCR. The sample has about 190,000 clones; roughly 80% are singletons. Sequencing input: peripheral blood. The receptors here all came from a man over 45 who had recovered from COVID-19. The CDR3 runs from the conserved cysteine through the conserved F or W. D genes are given only for firm matches. Some rows have no size entry. The others give once, few or many, or a class for an expanded clone.

NA,TRBD1,TRBJ1-5,TRBV30,CAWSGLTGANQPQHF,TGTGCCTGGAGCGGGCTAACAGGGGCAAATCAGCCCCAGCATTTT
NA,NA,TRBJ1-1,TRBV6-5,CASNRNRVSEAFF,TGTGCCAGCAACCGAAACAGGGTCTCTGAAGCTTTCTTT
NA,TRBD2,TRBJ2-7,TRBV7-2,CASSLAASGSSYEQYF,TGTGCCAGCAGCTTAGCGGCTAGCGGGAGCTCCTACGAGCAGTACTTC
NA,TRBD2,TRBJ2-7,TRBV6-5,CATYPTSGRGEQYF,TGTGCCACTTACCCCACTAGCGGGAGAGGCGAGCAGTACTTC
NA,NA,TRBJ2-7,TRBV6-5,CASRPLSEQYF,TGTGCCAGCAGGCCGCTTAGTGAGCAGTACTTC
NA,NA,TRBJ1-2,TRBV28,CASSFRTRGYTF,TGTGCCAGCAGTTTTCGTACGCGAGGCTACACCTTC
few,NA,TRBJ2-7,TRBV24-1,CATSDGYYDEQYF,TGTGCCACCAGTGATGGCTACTACGACGAGCAGTACTTC
NA,NA,TRBJ2-7,TRBV5-4,CASSHGETREQYF,TGTGCCAGCAGCCACGGGGAGACACGGGAGCAGTACTTC
NA,NA,TRBJ1-2,TRBV5-1,CASSSGTSSYGYTF,TGCGCCAGCAGCTCCGGGACTTCCAGCTATGGCTACACCTTC
NA,TRBD2,TRBJ2-3,TRBV11-3,CASSFDSGRDSDTQYF,TGTGCCAGCAGCTTTGATAGCGGGAGGGACTCAGATACGCAGTATTTT
NA,TRBD1,TRBJ1-1,TRBV5-1,CASSSTGGVTEAFF,TGCGCCAGCAGCTCTACAGGGGGCGTCACTGAAGCTTTCTTT
NA,NA,TRBJ1-6,TRBV7-8,CASSWTGHTGSPLHF,TGTGCCAGCAGCTGGACGGGACATACGGGCTCACCCCTCCACTTT
NA,NA,TRBJ2-7,TRBV30,CAWNRGEALFEQYF,TGTGCCTGGAATCGCGGCGAAGCTTTGTTCGAGCAGTACTTC